This T cell receptor (beta chain) derives from a study of Graves' ophthalmopathy and Graves' hyperthyroidism (dated by TCRdb to the late 2010s). About the investigation overall: Peripheral blood samples were taken at the time of initial diagnosis, before any treatment was given. To explore V-J signatures that distinguish ophthalmopathy from hyperthyroidism, a discovery set of more than 90 patients was enrolled, made up of more than 40 with ophthalmopathy and 55 to 65 with stable hyperthyroidism. Once sampling was done, hyperthyroidism patients were given methimazole at a starting dose of 30 mg daily, while ophthalmopathy patients were given high-dose intravenous methylprednisolone. The study used TCR beta repertoire signatures to distinguish Graves' ophthalmopathy from Graves' hyperthyroidism and to predict progression to ophthalmopathy. The independent validation cohort included approximately 19 hyperthyroidism patients plus 17 patients who later progressed from hyperthyroidism to ophthalmopathy. For training and testing, the roughly 93 patients in the discovery cohort were randomly divided in a 7:3 ratio. In about six hyperthyroidism patients, T-cell repertoires of thyroid tissue and blood were compared. In total, under 150 blood samples were TCR-sequenced: approximately 40 ophthalmopathy, some 75 hyperthyroidism and some 17 hyperthyroidism-to-ophthalmopathy patients. The investigation overall reported the following: Sample size was not statistically predetermined, and group allocation was not concealed from the investigators. In validation, the model predicted ophthalmopathy progression with about 70% sensitivity and roughly 72% specificity; roughly 11 predicted patients were CT-confirmed with GO in a median of around 6.5 months. Most expanded thyroid clonotypes with a frequency above 0.001 also appeared in blood, which suggests that blood repertoires may reflect the immune response in the thyroid. The 13-signature model separated ophthalmopathy from stable hyperthyroidism with around 90% sensitivity and around 81% specificity in cross-validation, and 80%/75% in the test set.

According to the germline V gene (reference sequence), CDR1 reads SGHKS and CDR2 reads YYEKEE. V gives up 1 base and J gives up 3 bases, and the segment between their germline ends measures 5 bases. The CDR3 goes from the cysteine to the phenylalanine over 13 residues. The only DNA kept is the CDR3, 39 bases in frame from the first base. This clonotype was seen ten or more times. The antigen this receptor binds is unknown. No base qualities exist here, and no much larger clone lies one base off it. Hyperthyroidism was defined as stable when no progression to ophthalmopathy occurred within 18 months of follow-up. Hyperthyroidism patients were newly diagnosed, were aged 18 to 65 years, and had a disease duration under 2 months. Patients with other autoimmune diseases, uncontrolled infections, pregnancy or lactation were excluded. Diagnosis was based on clinical symptoms, serum thyroxine, TRAb, thyroid ultrasound and orbital computed tomography. PBMCs were isolated from more than 8 ml of fresh peripheral blood by Ficoll-Paque density gradient centrifugation. Total RNA was extracted with Trizol reagent and quality-checked on an Agilent 2100 Bioanalyzer.

For repertoire sequencing, the TCR beta CDR3 regions were amplified from RNA transcripts. The first round of RT-PCR was done with HTBI primers and the Qiagen OneStep RT-PCR kit, and was followed by a second round of multiplex PCR, then size selection and purification. Libraries were sequenced paired-end with 100 bp reads on an Illumina HiSeq2000. As for the authors' bioinformatics: Reads were processed with SOAPnuke, discarding reads with adapters, uncalled bases, mean Phred below 15, or no exact constant-primer or identifier match. COPE v1.2.5 was used to merge the high-quality paired reads. Clonotypes were defined as unique nucleotide sequences and were aligned to IMGT TRB V, D and J references using MiTCR v1.1. The analysis was limited to V-J combinations with a frequency above 0.0001, which together covered 98% to 99.2% of repertoires. A TCR clonal expansion and chaos score per V-J combination was defined as the ratio of F50 clonal expansion to chaos observed in the TCRdist matrix. Features were reduced by Welch's t-statistics and random forest to around 14 V-J combinations, which fed a naive Bayes classifier. The similarity between thyroid and blood repertoires was quantified using the Morisita-Horn index. Clones were called with MiXCR by TCRdb after fastp trimmed the public reads at Q25, and only in-frame beta chains were retained. For every CDR3 protein sequence, its rows merge into one entry that carries the most common genes and DNA. These V and J calls are TCRdb output, not the study's own analysis. Within this sample are hundreds of thousands of distinct CDR3 sequences, with around a fifth of them counted one time only. Approximately 6.9% of the sample is held by the ten biggest clonotypes.

This clonotype originated in a woman aged 18-29 years with stable Graves' hyperthyroidism. Some clones in this sample may be carry-over from other donors' samples. Donor details come from another sample of the same person, matched by shared clones. Sequenced sample: peripheral blood. Rearrangement joined TRBV5-5 to TRBJ1-5; no D gene can be assigned with confidence. The nucleotide sequence is TGTGCCAGCAGCTTGACAGACAATCAGCCCCAGCATTTT. Its translation reads: CASSLTDNQPQHF.